Included here is one T cell receptor beta chain sequence, with context. Its antigen is as yet unknown. The sample belongs to a study of identical twins. Unique molecular identifiers were present on cDNA, and template switching added a universal primer site. TCRdb called the 5' RACE reads again in MiXCR, with one record for every CDR3 protein. The profile shows approximately 300,000 distinct CDR3 sequences, less than 9.5% of them singletons. Germline V lookup: CDR1 LGHNA, CDR2 YNFKEQ. V shed 1 base and J shed 0 bases, with 6 bases lying between them. The length of the CDR3 is 14 residues. The study's findings and limits: Twin-shared out-of-frame alpha sequences were enriched for low generation probability. Models underestimated how often monozygotic twins shared out-of-frame TCR alpha.

All donors comprised healthy Caucasians. This sample also belongs to another study, concerning yellow fever vaccine responses in identical twins.

The sample comprised CD8+ T cells sorted from blood. The chain has TRBV4-2 and TRBJ1-1, with D unresolved. This sequence was found in a woman aged 18-30 years in good health. The CDR3: CASSQVEVNTEAFF. The CDR3 DNA is TGTGCCAGCAGCCAAGTAGAAGTGAACACTGAAGCTTTCTTT.